The clone carrying this T cell receptor beta chain was detected ten times or more. Its target is unknown. These data are taken from a study of molecular identifiers for immune sequencing clone quantification. The V and J ends lost 2 bases and 3 bases respectively, with 14 bases between them. Per germline, CDR1 DFQATT and CDR2 SNEGSKA (reference sequence). The CDR3 has 14 residues. Study conclusions and caveats: Jurkat TCR RNA spiked in from one cell reportedly remained identifiable amid approximately 1 million naive cells.

For bulk TCR libraries, previously described methods and listed TCR primers were used. Using its own MiXCR run on the PCR reads, TCRdb lists one record per CDR3 protein. This table holds 490,000 or so distinct CDR3 sequences, about a fifth found once. The V and J genes are TRBV20-1 and TRBJ2-7; D is possibly TRBD1 (5 bases). Sequenced: naive CD8+ T cells from blood, with Jurkat cell RNA spiked in. Subset indicated: FACS-sorted CD8+CD4-CCR7+CD45RA+ naive T cells. This clonotype originated in a human donor in good health. Some libraries in this study had Jurkat cell RNA spiked in. The CDR3 DNA reads as TGCAGTGCTAGAACGGGTGTAGGGGTCTACGAGCAGTACTTC. Amino acids: CSARTGVGVYEQYF.